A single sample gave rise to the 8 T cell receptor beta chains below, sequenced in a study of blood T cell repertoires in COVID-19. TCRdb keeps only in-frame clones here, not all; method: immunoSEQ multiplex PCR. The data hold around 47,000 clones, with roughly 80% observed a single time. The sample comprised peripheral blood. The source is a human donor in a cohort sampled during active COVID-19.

The CDR3 coding sequence is TGTGCCAGCAGCTCCCCCGGGACAGGGGTCTACGAGCAGTACTTC. Its protein product is CASSSPGTGVYEQYF. This sequence joins TRBV11-2 and TRBJ2-7; 10 bases are shared with TRBD1. Germline V lookup: CDR1 SGHAT, CDR2 FQNNGV. The ends lost 4 bases at V and 3 bases at J; junction bases unmatched: 6. The CDR3 has 15 residues.

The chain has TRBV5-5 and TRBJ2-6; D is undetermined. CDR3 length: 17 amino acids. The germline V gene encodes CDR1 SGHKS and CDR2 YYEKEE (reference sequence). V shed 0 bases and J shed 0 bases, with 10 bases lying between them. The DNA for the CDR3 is TGTGCCAGCAGCTTGGGACATTCCCTCTCTGGGGCCAACGTCCTGACTTTC. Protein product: CASSLGHSLSGANVLTF.

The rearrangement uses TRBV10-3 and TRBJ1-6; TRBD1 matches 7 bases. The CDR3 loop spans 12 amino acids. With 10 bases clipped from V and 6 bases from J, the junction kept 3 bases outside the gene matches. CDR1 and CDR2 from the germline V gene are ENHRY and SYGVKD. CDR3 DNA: TGTGCCACCGGGGACAGTAATTCACCCCTCCACTTT. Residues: CATGDSNSPLHF.

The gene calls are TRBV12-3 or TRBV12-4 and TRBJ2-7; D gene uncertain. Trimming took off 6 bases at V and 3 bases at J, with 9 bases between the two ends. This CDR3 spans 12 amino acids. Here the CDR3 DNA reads TGTGCCAGCAGCCGGTTAGTCTACGAGCAGTACTTC. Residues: CASSRLVYEQYF.

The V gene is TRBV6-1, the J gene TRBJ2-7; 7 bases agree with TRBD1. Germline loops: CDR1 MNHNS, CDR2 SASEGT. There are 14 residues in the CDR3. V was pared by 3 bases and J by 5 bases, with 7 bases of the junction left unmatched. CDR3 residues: CASSEIRGFDEQYF. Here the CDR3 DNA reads TGTGCCAGCAGTGAGATCAGGGGGTTCGACGAGCAGTACTTC.

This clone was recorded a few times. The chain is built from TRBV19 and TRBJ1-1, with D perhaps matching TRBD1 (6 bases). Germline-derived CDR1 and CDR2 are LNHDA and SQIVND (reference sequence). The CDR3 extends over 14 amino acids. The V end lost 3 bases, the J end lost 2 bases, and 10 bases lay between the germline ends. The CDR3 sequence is CASSMEQGNTEAFF. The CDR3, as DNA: TGTGCCAGTAGTATGGAACAGGGCAACACTGAAGCTTTCTTT.

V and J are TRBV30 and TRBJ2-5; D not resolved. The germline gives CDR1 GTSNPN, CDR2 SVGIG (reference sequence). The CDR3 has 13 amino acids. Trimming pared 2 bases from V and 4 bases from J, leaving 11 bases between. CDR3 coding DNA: TGTGCCTGGAGTATGCGTACTCCAGAGACCCAGTACTTC. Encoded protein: CAWSMRTPETQYF. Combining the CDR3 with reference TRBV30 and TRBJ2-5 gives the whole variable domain SQTIHQWPATLVQPVGSPLSLECTVEGTSNPNLYWYRQAAGRGLQLLFYSVGIGQISSEVPQNLSASRPQDRQFILSSKKLLLSDSGFYLCAWSMRTPETQYFGPGTRLLVL.

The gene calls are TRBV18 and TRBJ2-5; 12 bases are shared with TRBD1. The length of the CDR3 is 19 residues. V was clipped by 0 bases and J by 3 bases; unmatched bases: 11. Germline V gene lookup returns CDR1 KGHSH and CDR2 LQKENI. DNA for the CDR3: TGTGCCAGCTCACCACCTTTTTCTGGGACAGGGGGCGAGGAAGAGACCCAGTACTTC. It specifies CASSPPFSGTGGEEETQYF. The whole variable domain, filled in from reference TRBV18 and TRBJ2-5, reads NAGVMQNPRHLVRRRGQEARLRCSPMKGHSHVYWYRQLPEEGLKFMVYLQKENIIDESGMPKERFSAEFPKEGPSILRIQQVVRGDSAAYFCASSPPFSGTGGEEETQYFGPGTRLLVL.